This TCR beta chain was sequenced for a study of technical replicates of blood from four donors (dated by TCRdb to about 2017). The V and J ends are trimmed by 2 bases and 2 bases, leaving 11 bases between them. According to the germline V gene, CDR1 reads MDHEN and CDR2 reads SYDVKM. The CDR3 numbers 15 residues from cysteine through phenylalanine. This entry keeps only the CDR3 DNA: 45 bases, framed from base 1. For this clone: Its antigen remains undetermined. No per-base quality is available; no much larger clone lies one base away.

The library came from the immunoSEQ multiplex PCR assay. Imported from immuneACCESS, the table was reduced by TCRdb to in-frame sequences with V and J called. These copies leave out some clones; in studies compared against another copy, an unresolved V gene accounts for under half, and the cause of the remainder is not known. This sample comprises about 81,000 clones, under 97% of them detected only once. 0.36% of the sample is taken by the ten largest. The sequence was collected from a human donor in good health. The chain couples TRBV28 to TRBJ2-3; TRBD2 might be the D gene, on 5 matching bases. The sample comprised T cells isolated from PBMCs. The CDR3 here reads CASSLGTRDTDTQYF. The nucleotides read TGTGCCAGCAGTTTAGGAACTAGGGACACAGATACGCAGTATTTT.